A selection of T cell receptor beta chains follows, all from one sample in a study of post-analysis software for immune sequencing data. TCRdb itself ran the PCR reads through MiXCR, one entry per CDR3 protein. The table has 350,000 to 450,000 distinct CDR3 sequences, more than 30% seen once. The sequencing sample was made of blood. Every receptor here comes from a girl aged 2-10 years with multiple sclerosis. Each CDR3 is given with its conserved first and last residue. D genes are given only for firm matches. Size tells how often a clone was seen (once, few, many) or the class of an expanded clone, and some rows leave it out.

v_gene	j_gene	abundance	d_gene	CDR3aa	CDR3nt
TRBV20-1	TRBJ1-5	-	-	CSARKGGHLSDRNQPQHF	TGCAGTGCTAGAAAGGGGGGGCACCTATCGGATCGGAATCAGCCCCAGCATTTT
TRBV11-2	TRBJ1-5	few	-	CASSLAGVIQPQHF	TGTGCCAGCAGCTTAGCGGGTGTTATTCAGCCCCAGCATTTT
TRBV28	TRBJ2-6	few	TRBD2	CASIGGELSGANVLTF	TGTGCCAGCATTGGGGGGGAACTCTCTGGGGCCAACGTCCTGACTTTC
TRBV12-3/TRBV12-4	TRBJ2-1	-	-	CASSPGGRTLNRFF	TGTGCCAGCAGTCCCGGGGGCCGTACATTAAATCGGTTCTTC
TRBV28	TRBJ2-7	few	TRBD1	CATGTGGRGEQYF	TGTGCCACCGGGACAGGGGGTAGGGGCGAGCAGTACTTC
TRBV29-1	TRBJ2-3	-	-	CSAPDGSQITDTQYF	TGCAGCGCCCCGGACGGGTCCCAAATTACAGATACGCAGTATTTT
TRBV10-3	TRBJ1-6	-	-	CAISESGQYNSPPHF	TGTGCCATCAGTGAGTCGGGGCAATATAATTCACCCCCCCACTTT
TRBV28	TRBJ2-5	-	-	CASSGSGKTQYF	TGTGCCAGCAGTGGATCCGGGAAGACCCAGTACTTC
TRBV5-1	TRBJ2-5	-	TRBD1	CASSYQGQTQETQYF	TGCGCCAGCAGCTATCAGGGACAGACCCAAGAGACCCAGTACTTC
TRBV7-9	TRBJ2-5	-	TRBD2	CASSGTSIETQYF	TGTGCCAGCAGCGGGACTAGTATAGAGACCCAGTACTTC
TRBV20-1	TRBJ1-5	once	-	CSAKWLLGNQPQHF	TGCAGTGCTAAATGGCTCCTGGGCAATCAGCCCCAGCATTTT
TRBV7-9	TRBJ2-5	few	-	CASSLAGHPGQSRSWTQYF	TGTGCCAGCAGCTTAGCCGGACACCCTGGACAGTCACGGTCATGGACCCAGTACTTC
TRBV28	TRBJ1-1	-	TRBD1	CAILDRVGNTEAFF	TGTGCCATCCTGGACAGGGTAGGGAACACTGAAGCTTTCTTT
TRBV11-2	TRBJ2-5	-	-	CASSFSWAERQYNEQYF	TGTGCCAGCAGCTTCTCCTGGGCGGAGCGACAGTACAATGAGCAGTACTTC
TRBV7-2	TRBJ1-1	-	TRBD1	CASSLRTGETEAFF	TGTGCCAGCAGCTTAAGGACAGGAGAAACTGAAGCTTTCTTT
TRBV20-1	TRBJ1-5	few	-	CSARRAGDPQPQHF	TGCAGTGCTCGTAGAGCAGGGGATCCTCAGCCCCAGCATTTT
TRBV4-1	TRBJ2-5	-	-	CASSQDWRGLQETQYF	TGCGCCAGCAGCCAAGATTGGAGGGGCCTCCAAGAGACCCAGTACTTC
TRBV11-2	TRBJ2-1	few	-	CASSPGSERQFF	TGTGCCAGCAGCCCGGGGAGTGAGAGACAGTTCTTC
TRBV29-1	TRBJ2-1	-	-	CSVVYLSSYNEQFF	TGCAGCGTTGTCTACCTTAGCTCCTACAATGAGCAGTTCTTC
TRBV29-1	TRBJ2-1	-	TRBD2	CSVVWLAGWNEQFF	TGCAGCGTTGTATGGCTAGCGGGATGGAATGAGCAGTTCTTC
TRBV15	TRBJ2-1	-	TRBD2	CATSRAGTSGGRGFF	TGTGCCACCAGCAGAGCCGGGACTAGCGGGGGGAGGGGGTTCTTC
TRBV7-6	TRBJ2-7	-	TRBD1	CASSLSPTGGFFEQYF	TGTGCCAGCAGCTTATCCCCCACAGGGGGCTTCTTCGAGCAGTACTTC
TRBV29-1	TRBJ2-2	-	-	CSVARVGLWLFF	TGCAGCGTTGCCAGGGTAGGACTGTGGCTGTTTTTT
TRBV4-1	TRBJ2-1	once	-	CASSQEAPSSYNEQFF	TGCGCCAGCAGCCAAGAGGCGCCTAGCTCCTACAATGAGCAGTTCTTC
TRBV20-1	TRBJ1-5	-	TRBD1	CSARTGSPNQPQHF	TGCAGCGCCAGGACAGGCTCCCCGAATCAGCCCCAGCATTTT
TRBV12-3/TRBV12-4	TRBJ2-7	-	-	CASSFGLEFYEQYF	TGTGCCAGCAGTTTTGGGTTAGAATTCTACGAGCAGTACTTC
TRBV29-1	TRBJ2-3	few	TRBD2	CSVDTPSGRSTDTQYF	TGCAGCGTTGACACGCCTAGCGGGAGGAGCACAGATACGCAGTATTTT
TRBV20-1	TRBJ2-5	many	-	CSARFRLEETQYF	TGCAGTGCTAGATTCAGACTAGAGGAGACCCAGTACTTC
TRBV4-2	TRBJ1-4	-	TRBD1	CASSRPRQGTEKLFF	TGTGCCAGCAGCCGTCCGAGACAGGGGACTGAAAAACTGTTTTTT
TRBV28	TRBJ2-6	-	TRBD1	CASSDVRQGTGANVLTF	TGTGCCAGCAGTGACGTAAGACAGGGCACTGGGGCCAACGTCCTGACTTTC
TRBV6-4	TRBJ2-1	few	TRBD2	CASSDSVLAGGHNEQFF	TGTGCCAGCAGTGACTCTGTACTAGCGGGAGGCCACAATGAGCAGTTCTTC
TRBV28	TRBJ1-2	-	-	CASSGPSNNYGYTF	TGTGCCAGCAGTGGACCGTCCAATAACTATGGCTACACCTTC
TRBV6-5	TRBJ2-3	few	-	CASSYSPSGHTDTQYF	TGTGCCAGCAGTTACTCTCCCAGCGGACACACAGATACGCAGTATTTT
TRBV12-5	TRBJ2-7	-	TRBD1	CASGPGTGQIYEQYF	TGTGCTAGTGGTCCAGGGACAGGGCAAATCTACGAGCAGTACTTC
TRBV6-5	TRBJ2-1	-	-	CASSYVAGLDGEQFF	TGTGCCAGCAGTTACGTCGCAGGGTTGGACGGTGAGCAGTTCTTC
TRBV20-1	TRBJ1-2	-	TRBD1	CSARLLQGVPKGYTF	TGCAGTGCTAGACTTCTTCAGGGGGTTCCTAAGGGCTACACCTTC
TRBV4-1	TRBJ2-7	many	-	CASSQVTGYYEQYF	TGCGCCAGCAGCCAAGTTACAGGGTACTACGAGCAGTACTTC
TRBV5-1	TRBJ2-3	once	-	CASSTNTDTQYF	TGCGCCAGCAGCACCAACACAGATACGCAGTATTTT
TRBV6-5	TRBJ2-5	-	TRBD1	CASSYLPPRTGGETQYF	TGTGCCAGCAGTTATCTACCTCCGCGGACAGGGGGAGAGACCCAGTACTTC
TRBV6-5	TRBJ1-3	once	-	CASTGDKAGNTIYF	TGTGCCAGCACCGGGGACAAGGCTGGAAACACCATATATTTT
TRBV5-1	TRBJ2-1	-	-	CATADGGNEQFF	TGCGCCACCGCGGACGGGGGCAATGAGCAGTTCTTC
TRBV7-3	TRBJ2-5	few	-	CASSLWGDQETQYF	TGTGCCAGCAGCTTATGGGGGGACCAAGAGACCCAGTACTTC
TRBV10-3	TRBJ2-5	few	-	CAIGGRETQYF	TGTGCCATCGGGGGGAGAGAGACCCAGTACTTC
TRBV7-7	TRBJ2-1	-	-	CASSPDQTSYNEQFF	TGTGCCAGCAGCCCCGACCAGACTTCCTACAATGAGCAGTTCTTC
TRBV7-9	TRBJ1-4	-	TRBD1	CASSLRDRARDTNEKLFF	TGTGCCAGCAGCTTGCGGGACAGGGCCAGGGATACTAATGAAAAACTGTTTTTT
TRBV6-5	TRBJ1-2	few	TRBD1	CASTPRGTGRSYTF	TGTGCCAGCACCCCGAGGGGGACAGGGCGAAGCTACACCTTC
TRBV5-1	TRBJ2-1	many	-	CASSLNTNNEQFF	TGCGCCAGCAGCTTGAACACCAACAATGAGCAGTTCTTC